This passage covers 32 T cell receptor beta chains from one sample sequenced in a study of T cells expressing NK-cell markers. TCRdb reprocessed the 5' RACE reads and keeps a single row for each CDR3 protein, giving no DNA. The clone table shows about 150,000 distinct CDR3 sequences, with the ten largest holding 37%. The specimen sequenced was blood T cells: a sorted CD56 or NKG2C T cell subset, CD4+ or CD8+ T cells, or bulk PBMC T cells (not recorded which). These receptors came from a woman aged 45-59 years in good health.

V gene TRBV29-1 combines with J gene TRBJ2-1; the D call from TCRdb, TRBD2, cannot be confirmed without DNA. Germline V CDR1 and CDR2: SQVTM, ANQGSEA. The CDR3 length is 12 residues. CDR3 sequence reads: CSASDWYNEQFF.

The chain recombines TRBV7-6 with TRBJ2-5. Germline values: CDR1 SGHVS, CDR2 FNYEAQ. The CDR3 consists of 14 residues. The CDR3 loop reads CASSLTGVVETQYF.

V gene TRBV29-1 combines with J gene TRBJ2-1; TCRdb lists TRBD1, though no DNA is available to test this call. Looked up from germline, CDR1 is SQVTM and CDR2 is ANQGSEA. The CDR3 is 15 amino acids. The CDR3 loop is CSVAGHLSSYNEQFF.

The chain carries TRBV29-1 and TRBJ2-7; TCRdb calls TRBD2, which cannot be checked without DNA. Looked up from germline, CDR1 is SQVTM and CDR2 is ANQGSEA. This CDR3 has 16 residues. CDR3: CSVEDAGLAGRYEQYF.

V is TRBV10-3 and J is TRBJ2-3; TCRdb returns TRBD1, unconfirmable since there is no DNA. The length of the CDR3 is 17 residues. Per germline, CDR1 ENHRY and CDR2 SYGVKD. CDR3 protein: CAISGPGTRGPTDTQYF.

The CDR3 reads CASSFGGEQYF. V and J are TRBV27 and TRBJ2-7; the TCRdb D gene call, TRBD1, has no DNA to confirm it. The CDR3 spans 11 residues. Per germline, CDR1 MNHEY and CDR2 SMNVEV (reference sequence).

The J gene is TRBJ2-4, the V gene TRBV27. The CDR3 is 13 residues long. CDR1 is MNHEY and CDR2 is SMNVEV in the germline V gene (reference sequence). The CDR3: CASSPFSRDIQYF.

The rearrangement links TRBV5-1 to TRBJ1-1. The germline V gene encodes CDR1 SGHRS and CDR2 YFSETQ. This CDR3 region has 16 residues. The CDR3 sequence: CASSLADSVLGTEAFF.

This chain connects TRBV7-8 to TRBJ1-5. Germline CDR1 SGHVS, CDR2 FQNEAQ. CDR3 length: 12 residues. The CDR3 protein is CASSFRNQPQHF.

V usage is TRBV24-1 and J usage is TRBJ2-7; absent DNA, TCRdb's TRBD2 call cannot be checked. Germline V gene lookup returns CDR1 KGHDR and CDR2 SFDVKD. This CDR3 is 22 amino acids long. The CDR3 is CATSELGQLNSGTSYSSYEQYF.

This chain joins TRBV4-1 and TRBJ2-3; TCRdb calls TRBD1, which cannot be checked without DNA. The germline gives CDR1 MGHRA, CDR2 YSYEKL. This CDR3 is 15 amino acids long. This chain's CDR3 is CASSQGGRDPNWEYF.

The chain combines TRBV27 with TRBJ1-2; TCRdb lists TRBD1, though no DNA is available to test this call. CDR3 length: 12 amino acids. CDR1 is MNHEY and CDR2 is SMNVEV in the germline V gene (reference sequence). CDR3 protein: CASTQDHYGYTF.

The chain employs TRBV4-1 and TRBJ1-5. This CDR3 comprises 15 residues. Germline V gives CDR1 MGHRA, CDR2 YSYEKL. The CDR3 here is CASSLGPYSNQPQHF.

This rearrangement joins TRBV29-1 to TRBJ1-1; checking the TCRdb D call of TRBD1 is not possible without DNA. CDR3 length: 13 residues. Per the germline V gene, CDR1 is SQVTM and CDR2 is ANQGSEA. The CDR3 sequence: CSVDGQGRTEAFF.

The rearrangement joins TRBV29-1 to TRBJ2-3; as DNA is missing, the TRBD1 call by TCRdb cannot be tested. The CDR3 covers 13 residues. CDR1 and CDR2 (germline): SQVTM, ANQGSEA. This chain's CDR3 is CSVGGQGGDTQYF.

The V and J genes are TRBV4-1 and TRBJ1-4; TCRdb's D gene call, TRBD1, goes unchecked for lack of DNA. Germline V lookup: CDR1 MGHRA, CDR2 YSYEKL. The CDR3 has 16 residues. CDR3 sequence: CASSQRTGTGGEKLFF.

The rearrangement joins TRBV5-5 to TRBJ2-7. CDR1 and CDR2 (germline): SGHKS, YYEKEE (reference sequence). The CDR3 runs to 11 residues. The CDR3 loop is CARRDAYEQYF.

This chain joins TRBV11-3 and TRBJ2-1; TCRdb indicates TRBD2, and absent DNA this call remains unverified. The V gene's germline CDR1 is SGHNT and CDR2 YENEEA. This CDR3 contains 15 residues. The CDR3 protein is CDSSAWEGTYNEQFF.

The chain recombines TRBV7-2 with TRBJ1-1. Germline values: CDR1 SGHTA, CDR2 FQGNSA. This CDR3 spans 14 amino acids. The CDR3 protein is CASSFLLHGWEAFF.

V gene TRBV12-3 or TRBV12-4 combines with J gene TRBJ1-3; TCRdb designates TRBD1, a call that cannot be tested without DNA. The CDR3 has 17 residues. Here the CDR3 reads CASSLMDRLVSGNTIYF.

The J gene is TRBJ2-7, the V gene TRBV7-9. Germline V gene sequence: CDR1 SEHNR, CDR2 FQNEAQ (reference sequence). The CDR3 length is 12 residues. The CDR3 sequence: CASSYSSYEQYF.

V usage is TRBV7-9 and J usage is TRBJ1-2; the D call of TRBD1 rests on TCRdb alone, since no DNA is present to check it. The CDR3 contains 15 residues. CDR1 SEHNR and CDR2 FQNEAQ come from the germline V gene (reference sequence). The CDR3 region is CASSLGGRPPYGYTF. The entire variable domain, with the rest obtained from reference TRBV7-9 and TRBJ1-2, is as follows: DTGVSQNPRHKITKRGQNVTFRCDPISEHNRLYWYRQTLGQGPEFLTYFQNEAQLEKSRLLSDRFSAERPKGSFSTLEIQRTEQGDSAMYLCASSLGGRPPYGYTFGSGTRLTVV.

The chain couples TRBV3-1 to TRBJ2-7; TCRdb picks TRBD1, but there is no DNA to check that call. Germline values: CDR1 LGHDT, CDR2 YNNKEL (reference sequence). The CDR3 contains 15 residues. CDR3 region: CASAAREGDVYEQYF.

The genes are TRBV7-9 and TRBJ1-5. Germline V gene data show CDR1 as SEHNR and CDR2 as FQNEAQ (reference sequence). The CDR3 is 14 amino acids. The CDR3 spells CASSTLEHGQPQHF.

The chain couples TRBV7-9 to TRBJ2-7; TCRdb selects TRBD2, and the lack of DNA leaves this call unchecked. The length of the CDR3 is 13 residues. Germline V lookup: CDR1 SEHNR, CDR2 FQNEAQ (reference sequence). CDR3 amino acids: CASSLVAGDPEYF.

The chain joins TRBV10-3 to TRBJ2-1; TCRdb selects TRBD2, and the lack of DNA leaves this call unchecked. This CDR3 has 18 residues. Germline lookup yields CDR1 ENHRY and CDR2 SYGVKD. The CDR3 region is CAISETSLAGDSYNEQFF.

The genes are TRBV3-1 and TRBJ2-3; TCRdb indicates TRBD2, and absent DNA this call remains unverified. This CDR3 spans 14 amino acids. The germline CDR1 and CDR2 sequences are LGHDT and YNNKEL (reference sequence). CDR3 loop: CASSETSGRDTQYF.

The rearrangement uses TRBV5-1 and TRBJ2-5; TCRdb returns TRBD1, unconfirmable since there is no DNA. This CDR3 is 17 amino acids long. CDR1 and CDR2 (germline): SGHRS, YFSETQ. The CDR3 reads CASSLGEGQGIGETQYF.

The chain links TRBV7-8 to TRBJ1-1. This CDR3 comprises 13 residues. The germline V gene encodes CDR1 SGHVS and CDR2 FQNEAQ. CDR3 sequence reads: CASSLQRTTEAFF.

The chain combines TRBV7-9 with TRBJ1-2; TCRdb proposes TRBD1, but this gene call is untestable without DNA. In germline, CDR1 is SEHNR, CDR2 FQNEAQ (reference sequence). This CDR3 contains 17 residues. The CDR3 reads CASSLAGQGTTNYGYTF.

The chain has TRBV15 and TRBJ2-7. The germline V gene has CDR1 LNHNV and CDR2 YYDKDF (reference sequence). The length of the CDR3 is 12 residues. This chain's CDR3 is CATSLQQDEQYF. Drawing the rest from reference TRBV15 and TRBJ2-7, the complete variable domain is DAMVIQNPRYQVTQFGKPVTLSCSQTLNHNVMYWYQQKSSQAPKLLFHYYDKDFNNEADTPDNFQSRRPNTSFCFLDIRSPGLGDTAMYLCATSLQQDEQYFGPGTRLTVT.

V is TRBV4-1 and J is TRBJ2-2; absent DNA, TCRdb's TRBD2 call cannot be checked. The CDR3 has 16 residues. Germline lookup yields CDR1 MGHRA and CDR2 YSYEKL. CDR3 loop: CASSQEAGAITGELFF.